This T cell receptor (beta chain) was observed in a study of T-cell reconstitution after alpha-beta-depleted transplantation in children. Per the germline V gene, CDR1 is GTSNPN and CDR2 is SVGIG (reference sequence). Trimming cost V 4 bases and J 2 bases, with 9 bases left between them. CDR3 length: 12 residues. Study-wide results and caveats: Once a year had passed after transplant, T-cell counts and diversity came mostly from newly produced T cells. Alpha-beta T cells about two months after transplant reportedly derived from several hundred expanded graft clones.

The library targeted TCRbeta and was prepared with unique molecular identifiers. One entry per CDR3 protein results from TCRdb running MiXCR on the PCR reads. The sample includes about 150,000 distinct CDR3 sequences, around 9% of them seen just once. The sample holds a few counts of this clonotype. Antigen: not known. The source material was PBMCs, mostly from graft donor cells, sampled 180 days after TCRalphabeta/CD19-depleted stem cell transplant. The chain carries TRBV30 and TRBJ2-7; D is uncertain. The sequence came from a female patient aged 2-15 years who had a stem cell transplant for congenital amegakaryocytic thrombocytopenia, so the T cells may come from the graft donor. CDR3: CAWNSGPYEQYF. The CDR3 DNA reads as TGTGCCTGGAACTCCGGCCCCTACGAGCAGTACTTC.